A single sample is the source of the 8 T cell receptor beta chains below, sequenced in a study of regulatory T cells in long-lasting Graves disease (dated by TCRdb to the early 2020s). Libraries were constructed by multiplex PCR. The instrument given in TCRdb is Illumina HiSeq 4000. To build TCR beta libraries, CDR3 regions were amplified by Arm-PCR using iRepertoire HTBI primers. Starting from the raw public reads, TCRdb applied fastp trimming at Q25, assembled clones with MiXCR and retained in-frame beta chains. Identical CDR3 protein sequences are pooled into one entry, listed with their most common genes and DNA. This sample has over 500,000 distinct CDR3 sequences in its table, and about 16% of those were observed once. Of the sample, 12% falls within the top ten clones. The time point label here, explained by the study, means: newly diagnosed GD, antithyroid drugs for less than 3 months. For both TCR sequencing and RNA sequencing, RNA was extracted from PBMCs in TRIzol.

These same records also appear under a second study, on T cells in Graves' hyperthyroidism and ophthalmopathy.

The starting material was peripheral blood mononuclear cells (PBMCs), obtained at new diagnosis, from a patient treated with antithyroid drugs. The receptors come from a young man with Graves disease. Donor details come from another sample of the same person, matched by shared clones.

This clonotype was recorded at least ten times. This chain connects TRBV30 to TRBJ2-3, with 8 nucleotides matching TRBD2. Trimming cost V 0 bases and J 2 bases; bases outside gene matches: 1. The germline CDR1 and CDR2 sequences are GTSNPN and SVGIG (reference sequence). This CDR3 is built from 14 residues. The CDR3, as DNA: TGTGCCTGGAGTGTAGCGGGAGTCACAGATACGCAGTATTTT. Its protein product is CAWSVAGVTDTQYF.

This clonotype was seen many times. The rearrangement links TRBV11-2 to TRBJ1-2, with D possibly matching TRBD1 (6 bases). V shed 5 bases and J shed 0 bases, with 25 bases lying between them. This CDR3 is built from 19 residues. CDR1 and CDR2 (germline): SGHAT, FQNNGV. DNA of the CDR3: TGTGCCAGCAGCCCAGCCGGCCGGGGGGCGGGGGGGCCTAACTATGGCTACACCTTC. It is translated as CASSPAGRGAGGPNYGYTF.

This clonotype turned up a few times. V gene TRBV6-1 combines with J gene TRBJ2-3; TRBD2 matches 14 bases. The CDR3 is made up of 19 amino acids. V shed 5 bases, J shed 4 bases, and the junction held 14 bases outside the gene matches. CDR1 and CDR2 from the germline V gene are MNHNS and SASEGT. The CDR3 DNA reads TGTGCCAGCAGTCCCGCGTCCTCAAGACTAGCGGGAGGGGCAGATACGCAGTATTTT. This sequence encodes CASSPASSRLAGGADTQYF.

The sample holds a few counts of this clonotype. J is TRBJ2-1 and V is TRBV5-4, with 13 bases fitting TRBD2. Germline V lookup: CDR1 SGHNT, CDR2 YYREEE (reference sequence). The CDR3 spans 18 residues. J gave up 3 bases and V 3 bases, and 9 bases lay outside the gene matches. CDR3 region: CASSYGGLAGVGYNEQFF. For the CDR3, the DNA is TGTGCCAGCAGCTATGGCGGACTAGCGGGAGTAGGCTACAATGAGCAGTTCTTC.

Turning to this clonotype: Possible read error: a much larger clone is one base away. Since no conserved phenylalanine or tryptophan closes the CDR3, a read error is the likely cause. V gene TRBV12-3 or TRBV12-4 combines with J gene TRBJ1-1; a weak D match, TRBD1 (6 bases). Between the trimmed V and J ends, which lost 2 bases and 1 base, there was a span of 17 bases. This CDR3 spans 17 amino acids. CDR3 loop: CASSLRGRGGQNTEAFS. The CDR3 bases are TGTGCCAGCAGTTTAAGGGGGAGGGGGGGGCAGAACACTGAAGCTTTCTCT.

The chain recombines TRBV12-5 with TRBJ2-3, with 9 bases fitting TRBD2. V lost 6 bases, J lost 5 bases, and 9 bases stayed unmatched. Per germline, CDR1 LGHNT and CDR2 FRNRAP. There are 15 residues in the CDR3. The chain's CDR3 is CASGYGTSYVDTQYF. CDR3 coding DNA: TGTGCTAGTGGCTACGGGACTAGCTACGTAGATACGCAGTATTTT.

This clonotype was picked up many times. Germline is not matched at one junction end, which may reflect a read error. The CDR3 loop is CASSPWDSNQPQHF. CDR3 nucleotides: TGTGCCAGCAGCCCTTGGGATAGCAATCAGCCCCAGCATTTT. The chain uses TRBV4-1 and TRBJ1-5; unclear D gene. CDR1 is MGHRA, CDR2 YSYEKL, per germline. The CDR3 length is 14 residues.

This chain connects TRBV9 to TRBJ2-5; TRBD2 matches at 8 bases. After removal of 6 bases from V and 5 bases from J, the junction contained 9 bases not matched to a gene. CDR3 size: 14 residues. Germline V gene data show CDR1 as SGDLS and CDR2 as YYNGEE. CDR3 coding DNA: TGTGCCAGCAACCCTAGCGGGCTACGGGAGACCCAGTACTTC. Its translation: CASNPSGLRETQYF.